This T cell receptor beta chain was captured in a study of cytomegalovirus exposure and HLA in healthy donors. Overall study: Earlier, 117 million unique TCR beta sequences were recovered from about 179 million T cells by an analysis.

PCR employed 60 Vbeta and 13 Jbeta primers. This table comes from immunoSEQ multiplex PCR, and its TCRdb copy is limited to in-frame clones, with some not included. The sample contains fewer than 150,000 clones, 80% of which appear only once. Germline V lookup: CDR1 SGHNT, CDR2 YYREEE (reference sequence). V shed 0 bases and J 15 bases; nucleotides not matched to a gene: 6. The CDR3 contains 14 residues. Findings and caveats of the study: Several top significant clusters appeared, in a later analysis, to be linked to common viral pathogens. Certain sequence variants were highly shared and formed a cluster, and this cluster was likely a sequencing artifact. HLA alleles showed associations with about 17,000 TCR beta sequences in a later analysis, at a 0.05 false discovery rate.

Remarks on this clone: The antigen is undetermined.

V is TRBV5-4 and J is TRBJ2-1; the match to TRBD2 covers 13 bases. This TCR came from a man in his forties in good health and CMV-seronegative. The sequencing input was PBMCs. The CDR3 DNA sequence: TGTGCCAGCAGCTTGGAGGGACTAGCGGGAAGGTTGTTCTTC. Its protein is CASSLEGLAGRLFF.